This T cell receptor (beta chain) was documented in a study of human T cells and chemical hapten exposure. This clonotype was picked up many times. Via MiXCR, TCRdb re-called the RACE reads, giving one row per CDR3 protein. The table has 50,000 to 70,000 distinct CDR3 sequences, approximately 13% seen once. Time point denoted: patch test 3, about 24 weeks after DPC sensitization. Specified treatment: therapeutic diphenylcyclopropenone sensitization with weekly scalp DPC. Germline CDR1 reads SNHLY; CDR2 reads FYNNEI. The length of the CDR3 is 17 residues. V was clipped by 2 bases and J by 0 bases, with 15 bases between them.

The sequence came from a man aged 25-40 years with alopecia areata. Some clones in this sample may be carry-over from other donors' samples. This specimen was whole blood, taken in connection with sensitization to the hapten diphenylcyclopropenone (DPC). The V gene is TRBV2, the J gene TRBJ2-3, with D maybe TRBD1 (5 bases). The CDR3 spells CASSEIQADPSTDTQYF. For the CDR3, the DNA is TGTGCCAGCAGTGAAATACAGGCCGACCCTAGCACAGATACGCAGTATTTT.